This T cell receptor (beta chain) came from a study of tissue T cells after allogeneic stem cell transplantation. Clones were read by immunoSEQ multiplex PCR, and TCRdb kept only the in-frame ones, dropping some. This sample carries 8,000 or so clones, about three quarters of them seen once, and the ten largest clones take more than 14%. Between the trimmed V and J ends, which lost 1 base and 0 bases, there was a span of 7 bases. The CDR3 loop spans 16 amino acids. Germline V gene data show CDR1 as MGHRA and CDR2 as YSYEKL. Regarding the study as a whole: Shared clones across patients were few; motif clustering revealed tissue-specific shared signatures. Some tissue clones might be persisting host cells; their alloreactivity or antigen specificity was not determined.

About this clone itself: The antigen remains undetermined.

This chain joins TRBV4-1 and TRBJ2-6; D gene ambiguous. This receptor was identified in a male patient over 55 with steroid-refractory graft-versus-host disease after an allogeneic stem cell transplant. The graft donor may have given rise to some T cells. Sequenced here: skin, sampled at autopsy. The CDR3 protein is CASSQVDGSGANVLTF. The CDR3 DNA reads TGCGCCAGCAGCCAAGTGGACGGCTCTGGGGCCAACGTCCTGACTTTC.